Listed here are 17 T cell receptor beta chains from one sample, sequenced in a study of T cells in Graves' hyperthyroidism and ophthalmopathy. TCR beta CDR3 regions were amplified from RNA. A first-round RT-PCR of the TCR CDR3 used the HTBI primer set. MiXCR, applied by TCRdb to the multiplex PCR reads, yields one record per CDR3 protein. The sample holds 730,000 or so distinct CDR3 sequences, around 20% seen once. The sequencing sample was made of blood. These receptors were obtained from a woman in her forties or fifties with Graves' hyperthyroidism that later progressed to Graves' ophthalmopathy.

In DNA, the CDR3 is TGCGCCAGCAGCGACCCCGGAGGGGTAGCCAAAAACATTCAGTACTTC. Translation gives CASSDPGGVAKNIQYF. The chain combines TRBV5-1 with TRBJ2-4; tentatively, D is TRBD2 (6 bases). The V end lost 4 bases, the J end lost 0 bases, and 14 bases lay between the germline ends. Germline CDR1 reads SGHRS; CDR2 reads YFSETQ. The CDR3 length is 16 residues.

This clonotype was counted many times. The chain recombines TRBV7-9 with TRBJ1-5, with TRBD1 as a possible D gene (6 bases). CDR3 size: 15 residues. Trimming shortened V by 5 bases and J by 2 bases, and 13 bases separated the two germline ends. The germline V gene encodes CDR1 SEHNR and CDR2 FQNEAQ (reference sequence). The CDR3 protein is CASSREGGGNQPQHF. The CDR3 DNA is TGTGCCAGCAGCAGGGAAGGGGGTGGCAATCAGCCCCAGCATTTT.

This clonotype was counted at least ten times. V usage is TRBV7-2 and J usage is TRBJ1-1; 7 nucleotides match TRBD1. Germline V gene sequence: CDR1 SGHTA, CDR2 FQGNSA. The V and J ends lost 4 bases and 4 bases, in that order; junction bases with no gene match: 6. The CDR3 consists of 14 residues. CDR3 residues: CASSSGQETTEAFF. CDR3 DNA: TGTGCCAGCAGCTCCGGACAGGAAACCACTGAAGCTTTCTTT.

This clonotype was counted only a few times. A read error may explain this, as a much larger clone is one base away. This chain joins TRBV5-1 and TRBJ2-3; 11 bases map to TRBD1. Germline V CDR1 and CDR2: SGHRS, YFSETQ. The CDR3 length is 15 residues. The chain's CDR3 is CASTPWDRGADMQYF. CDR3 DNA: TGCGCCAGCACGCCTTGGGACAGGGGGGCAGATATGCAGTATTTT.

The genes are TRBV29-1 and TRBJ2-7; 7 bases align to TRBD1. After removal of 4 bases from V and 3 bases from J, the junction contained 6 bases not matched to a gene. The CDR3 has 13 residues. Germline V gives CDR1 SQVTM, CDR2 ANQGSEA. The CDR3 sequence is CSVVRGTDYEQYF. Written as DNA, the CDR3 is TGCAGCGTTGTTAGGGGGACAGACTACGAGCAGTACTTC.

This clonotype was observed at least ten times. The CDR3 loop reads CSANVKPTGTNTEAFF. The DNA of the CDR3 is TGCAGTGCCAATGTTAAACCAACAGGGACGAACACTGAAGCTTTCTTT. V is TRBV20-1 and J is TRBJ1-1; a possible D gene is TRBD1 (6 bases). The ends were cut back, 6 bases at V and 1 base at J, with 21 bases in the middle. CDR1 and CDR2 from the germline V gene are DFQATT and SNEGSKA (reference sequence). This CDR3 spans 16 amino acids.

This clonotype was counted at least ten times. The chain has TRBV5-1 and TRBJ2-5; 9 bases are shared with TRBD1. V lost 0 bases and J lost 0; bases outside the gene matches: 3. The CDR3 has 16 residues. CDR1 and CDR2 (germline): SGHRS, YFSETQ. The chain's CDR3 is CASSLEGQGDQETQYF. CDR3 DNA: TGCGCCAGCAGCTTGGAGGGACAGGGAGACCAAGAGACCCAGTACTTC.

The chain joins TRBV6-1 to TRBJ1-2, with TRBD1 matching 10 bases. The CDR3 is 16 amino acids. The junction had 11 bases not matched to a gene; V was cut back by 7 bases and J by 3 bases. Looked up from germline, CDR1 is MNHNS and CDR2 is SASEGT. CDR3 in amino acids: CASTARQGANYYGYTF. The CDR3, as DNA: TGTGCCAGCACCGCCAGACAGGGGGCTAATTACTATGGCTACACCTTC.

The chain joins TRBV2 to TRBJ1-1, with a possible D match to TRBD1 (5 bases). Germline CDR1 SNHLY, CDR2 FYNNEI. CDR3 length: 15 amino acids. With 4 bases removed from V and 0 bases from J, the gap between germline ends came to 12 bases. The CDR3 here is CASSAAGLMNTEAFF. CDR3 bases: TGTGCCAGCAGTGCGGCAGGGCTCATGAACACTGAAGCTTTCTTT.

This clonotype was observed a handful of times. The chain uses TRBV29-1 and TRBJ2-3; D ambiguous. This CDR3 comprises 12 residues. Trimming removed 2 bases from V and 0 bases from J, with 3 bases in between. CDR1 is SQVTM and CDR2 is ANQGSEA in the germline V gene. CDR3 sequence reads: CSVESSTDTQYF. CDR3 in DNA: TGCAGCGTTGAATCCAGCACAGATACGCAGTATTTT.

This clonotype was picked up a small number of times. CDR3 loop: CASSLVKSSSYNEQFF. CDR3 nucleotide sequence: TGTGCCAGCAGCTTAGTAAAGTCTAGCTCCTACAATGAGCAGTTCTTC. The chain recombines TRBV7-9 with TRBJ2-1; D unclear. The CDR3 has 16 amino acids. Germline V gene lookup returns CDR1 SEHNR and CDR2 FQNEAQ (reference sequence). Trimming left V 1 base short and J 0 bases short, with 10 bases between.

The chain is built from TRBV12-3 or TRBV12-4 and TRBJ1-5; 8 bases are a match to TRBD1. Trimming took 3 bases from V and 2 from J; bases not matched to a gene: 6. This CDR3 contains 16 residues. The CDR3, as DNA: TGTGCCAGCAGTTTCAGGGGGCGATCGGGCAATCAGCCCCAGCATTTT. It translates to CASSFRGRSGNQPQHF.

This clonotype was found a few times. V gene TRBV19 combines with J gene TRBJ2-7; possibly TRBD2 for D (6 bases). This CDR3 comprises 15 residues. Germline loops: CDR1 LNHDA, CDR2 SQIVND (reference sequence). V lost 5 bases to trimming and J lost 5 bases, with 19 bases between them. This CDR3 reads CASSPPGGPGNEQYF. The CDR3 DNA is TGTGCCAGTAGTCCCCCCGGAGGGCCGGGCAACGAGCAGTACTTC.

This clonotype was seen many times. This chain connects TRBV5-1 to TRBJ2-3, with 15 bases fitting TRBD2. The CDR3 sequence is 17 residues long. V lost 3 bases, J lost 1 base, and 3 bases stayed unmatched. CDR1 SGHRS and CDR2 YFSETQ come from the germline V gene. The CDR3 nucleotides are TGCGCCAGCAGCTCCCGGACTAGCGGGGGGGGCACAGATACGCAGTATTTT. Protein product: CASSSRTSGGGTDTQYF.

CDR3 region: CSGHLSTDTQYF. Here the CDR3 DNA reads TGCAGCGGGCACCTAAGCACAGATACGCAGTATTTT. The chain links TRBV29-1 to TRBJ2-3, with D unresolved. Germline V gene sequence: CDR1 SQVTM, CDR2 ANQGSEA. Trimming stripped 7 bases from V and 0 bases from J, with 8 bases between. The CDR3 has 12 residues.

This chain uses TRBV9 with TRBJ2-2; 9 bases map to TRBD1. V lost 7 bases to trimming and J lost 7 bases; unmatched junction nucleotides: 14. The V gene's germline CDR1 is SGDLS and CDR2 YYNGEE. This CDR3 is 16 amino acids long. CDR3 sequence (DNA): TGTGCCAGCTGCGCAGGCCTCGGGACAGGGCACGGGGAGCTGTTTTTT. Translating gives CASCAGLGTGHGELFF.

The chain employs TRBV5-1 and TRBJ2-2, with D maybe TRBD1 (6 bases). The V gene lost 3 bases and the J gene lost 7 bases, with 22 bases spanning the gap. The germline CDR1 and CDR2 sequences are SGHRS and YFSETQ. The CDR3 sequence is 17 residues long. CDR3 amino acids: CASSWRPGQLDFGELFF. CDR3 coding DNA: TGCGCCAGCAGCTGGAGGCCCGGACAGCTAGACTTCGGGGAGCTGTTTTTT.